This T cell receptor beta chain stems from a study of T cells in Graves' hyperthyroidism and ophthalmopathy. Study details: Peripheral blood was acquired at first diagnosis, ahead of any therapy whatsoever.

CDR3 size: 12 residues. Between the trimmed V and J ends, which lost 6 bases and 8 bases, there was a span of 10 bases. The germline V gene encodes CDR1 SGHTA and CDR2 FQGNSA. Any patient presenting with uncontrolled infection, other autoimmune disease, pregnancy or lactation was left out. What was amplified from RNA transcripts were TCR beta CDR3 regions. With the HTBI primer set, the TCR CDR3 went through a first round of RT-PCR. From the multiplex PCR reads, TCRdb called clonotypes with MiXCR, one entry per CDR3 protein. The table shows hundreds of thousands of distinct CDR3 sequences, with 38% occurring only once.

Sequences were obtained from blood. The sequence came from a man between 18 and 35 years old with Graves' hyperthyroidism. V is TRBV7-2 and J is TRBJ2-2, with D maybe TRBD2 (5 bases). This chain's CDR3 is CASSGLAGELFF. The CDR3, as DNA: TGTGCCAGCAGTGGACTCGCAGGGGAGCTGTTTTTT.